This T cell receptor (beta chain) was sequenced during a study of shared clonotypes between healthy human individuals. Turning to the study itself: Per-donor plates numbered three CD4 naive, three CD4 memory, two CD8 naive and one CD8 memory.

Details on this clone: Antigen specificity is unknown. Other nucleotide sequences from this sample produce the same CDR3.

Regarding the study as a whole: Against clonotypes common to all four donors, non-shared ones had lower generation probabilities. Naive subsets typically showed greater estimated richness than memory subsets.

The CDR3 totals 14 residues. CDR1 and CDR2 (germline): GTSNPN, SVGIG (reference sequence). Deletions cut 0 bases from V and 0 bases from J, with 8 bases between. TCRdb's copy holds only in-frame clones and misses some; the assay was immunoSEQ multiplex PCR. The sample holds millions of clones; approximately 94% are singletons and the top ten take roughly 0.15%. Nashville, Tennessee was home to all donors, each a Caucasian adult. The J gene is TRBJ1-1, the V gene TRBV30; unclear D gene. Sequenced sample: naive CD4+ T cells sorted from blood. Subset meaning: CD45RA+ positively selected. The receptor was isolated from a man aged 18 to 30 in good health. The CDR3 nucleotides read TGTGCCTGGAGTGTAAAGGGTTTGAACACTGAAGCTTTCTTT. This gives the protein CAWSVKGLNTEAFF.